This TCR beta chain was documented in a study of metastatic and nonmetastatic thyroid tumors. The V gene's germline CDR1 is DFQATT and CDR2 SNEGSKA (reference sequence). This CDR3 spans 15 amino acids. Trimming stripped 3 bases from V and 4 bases from J, with 18 bases between. Before thyroid surgery, none of the patients had received any treatment. With MiXCR, TCRdb called clones anew from the PCR reads. The data hold tens of thousands of clones, with 14% observed a single time. This clone was picked up many times. Sequencing input: blood. The chain combines TRBV20-1 with TRBJ1-2; D is perhaps TRBD1 (5 bases). This receptor was identified in a male donor with papillary thyroid cancer or a benign thyroid nodule (not recorded which). Some clones in this sample may be carry-over from other donors' samples. CDR3 DNA sequence: TGCAGTGCTAGGGTACTCGGTGGGGGATCCTATGGCTACACCTTC. It specifies CSARVLGGGSYGYTF.